This entry lists 9 T cell receptor beta chains sequenced from one sample in a study of shared clonotypes between healthy human individuals. Assay: immunoSEQ multiplex PCR; the TCRdb copy retains only in-frame clones and omits some. The table shows about 1.5 million clones, with about 98% occurring only once. The source material was naive CD4+ T cells sorted from blood. Regarding subset: CD45RA+ positively selected. These receptors were obtained from a man aged 25-45 years in good health.

The chain links TRBV4-1 to TRBJ2-1; 11 nucleotides align to TRBD2. The germline V gene has CDR1 MGHRA and CDR2 YSYEKL. The CDR3 is made up of 16 amino acids. The V segment lost 0 bases and the J segment 8 bases; nucleotides outside the gene matches: 6. This CDR3 reads CASSQDLTSGSYEQFF. Written as DNA, the CDR3 is TGCGCCAGCAGCCAAGATCTCACTAGCGGGAGTTATGAGCAGTTCTTC.

The chain links TRBV18 to TRBJ2-7; possibly TRBD2 for D (7 bases). The CDR3 is 15 amino acids. V was shortened by 3 bases and J by 2 bases, with 14 bases between the two germline ends. Per germline, CDR1 KGHSH and CDR2 LQKENI. CDR3 DNA sequence: TGTGCCAGCTCACCGGCATGGGGGGGCACCTACGAGCAGTACTTC. It is translated as CASSPAWGGTYEQYF.

This clone appeared once. The chain couples TRBV19 to TRBJ2-2, with TRBD1 identical over 7 bases. The V gene's germline CDR1 is LNHDA and CDR2 SQIVND (reference sequence). The V gene end was trimmed by 4 bases and the J gene end by 3 bases; junction bases not matched to a gene: 8. This CDR3 spans 16 amino acids. The CDR3 is CASSTSTGADTGELFF. CDR3 coding DNA: TGTGCCAGTAGTACGTCAACAGGGGCGGACACCGGGGAGCTGTTTTTT.

The V gene is TRBV19, the J gene TRBJ2-6; 7 nucleotides align to TRBD2. The germline V gene has CDR1 LNHDA and CDR2 SQIVND (reference sequence). The CDR3 is 17 amino acids. The V gene end was trimmed by 1 base and the J gene end by 4 bases; junction bases not matched to a gene: 7. CDR3 in amino acids: CASSIAPGGAGANVLTF. The CDR3, as DNA: TGTGCCAGTAGTATAGCCCCGGGAGGCGCGGGGGCCAACGTCCTGACTTTC.

The chain couples TRBV7-9 to TRBJ1-1; D remains ambiguous. Trimming pared 5 bases from V and 4 bases from J, leaving 11 bases between. Germline-derived CDR1 and CDR2 are SEHNR and FQNEAQ (reference sequence). The CDR3 has 13 residues. The CDR3 loop reads CASSPPVSTEAFF. DNA of the CDR3: TGTGCCAGCAGCCCCCCCGTTTCCACTGAAGCTTTCTTT.

The chain combines TRBV27 with TRBJ1-5; the D is unclear. V was trimmed by 4 bases and J by 2 bases, leaving 6 bases between them. Germline V gene lookup returns CDR1 MNHEY and CDR2 SMNVEV (reference sequence). This CDR3 has 13 amino acids. The CDR3 region is CASSWAGNQPQHF. The CDR3 DNA sequence: TGTGCCAGCAGTTGGGCAGGCAATCAGCCCCAGCATTTT.

V gene TRBV29-1 combines with J gene TRBJ2-1; 8 bases agree with TRBD2. CDR1 is SQVTM, CDR2 ANQGSEA, per germline. This CDR3 has 15 amino acids. The junction had 6 bases not matched to a gene; V was cut back by 4 bases and J by 1 base. In nucleotides, the CDR3 is TGCAGCGTTGTCTCGGGAGGGGGATCCTACAATGAGCAGTTCTTC. This translates into CSVVSGGGSYNEQFF.

V gene TRBV5-1 combines with J gene TRBJ2-7; D perhaps matches TRBD2 (5 bases). The CDR3 totals 15 residues. Trimming took 5 bases from V and 0 from J, leaving 15 bases between them. In germline, CDR1 is SGHRS, CDR2 YFSETQ. In DNA form, the CDR3 reads TGCGCCAGCAGACGAAACGGGGAACTCTCCTACGAGCAGTACTTC. This codes for CASRRNGELSYEQYF.

This sequence joins TRBV4-1 and TRBJ1-5; D might be TRBD1 (6 bases). Per germline, CDR1 MGHRA and CDR2 YSYEKL. The CDR3 is 15 amino acids. Trimming left V 4 bases short and J 4 bases short, with 14 bases between. CDR3 DNA sequence: TGCGCCAGCAGCCGCGGGGACATGGATAATCAGCCCCAGCATTTT. Translating it yields CASSRGDMDNQPQHF.